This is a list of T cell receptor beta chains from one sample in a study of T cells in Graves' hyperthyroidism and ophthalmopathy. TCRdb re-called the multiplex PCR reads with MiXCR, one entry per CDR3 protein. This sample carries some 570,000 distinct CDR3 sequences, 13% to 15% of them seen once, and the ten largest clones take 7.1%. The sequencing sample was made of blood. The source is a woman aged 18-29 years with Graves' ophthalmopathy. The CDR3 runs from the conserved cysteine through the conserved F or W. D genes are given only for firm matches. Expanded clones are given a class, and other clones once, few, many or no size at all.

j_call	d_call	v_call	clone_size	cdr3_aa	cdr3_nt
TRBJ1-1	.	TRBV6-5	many	CASSYYRPMNTEAFF	TGTGCCAGCAGTTACTATAGGCCCATGAACACTGAAGCTTTCTTT
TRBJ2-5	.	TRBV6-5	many	CASSYSQREYETQYF	TGTGCCAGCAGTTACTCCCAACGGGAGTACGAGACCCAGTACTTC
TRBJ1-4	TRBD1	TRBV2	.	CASSERTGAGEKLFF	TGTGCCAGCAGTGAAAGGACAGGGGCTGGGGAAAAACTGTTTTTT
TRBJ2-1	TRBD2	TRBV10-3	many	CAISETGLAGKGNEQFF	TGTGCCATCAGTGAGACCGGACTAGCGGGAAAAGGGAATGAGCAGTTCTTC
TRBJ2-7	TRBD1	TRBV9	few	CASSPWTGGSYEQYF	TGTGCCAGCAGCCCGTGGACAGGGGGCTCCTACGAGCAGTACTTC
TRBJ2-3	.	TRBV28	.	CASSAAGTDTQYF	TGTGCCAGCAGTGCCGCCGGGACAGATACGCAGTATTTT
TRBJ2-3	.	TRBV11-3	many	CASSPNGRASTDTQYF	TGTGCCAGCAGCCCGAACGGGCGGGCGAGCACAGATACGCAGTATTTT
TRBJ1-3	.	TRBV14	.	CASSQDVIASLNTIYF	TGTGCCAGCAGCCAAGATGTCATCGCCAGCTTAAACACCATATATTTT
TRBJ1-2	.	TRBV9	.	CASSVGGGGGANGYTF	TGTGCCAGCAGCGTAGGGGGGGGGGGGGGCGCGAATGGCTACACCTTC
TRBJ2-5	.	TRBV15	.	CATSGGEKTQYF	TGTGCCACCAGCGGGGGTGAGAAGACCCAGTACTTC
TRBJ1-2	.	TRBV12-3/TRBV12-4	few	CASSPQRVGGDGYTF	TGTGCCAGCAGCCCCCAACGAGTGGGGGGGGATGGCTACACCTTC
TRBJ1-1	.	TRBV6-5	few	CASSYSKGVSTEAFF	TGTGCCAGCAGTTACTCTAAAGGGGTTAGCACTGAAGCTTTCTTT
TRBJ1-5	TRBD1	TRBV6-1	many	CASSESRDRGNQPQHF	TGTGCCAGCAGTGAGTCCCGGGACAGGGGGAATCAGCCCCAGCATTTT
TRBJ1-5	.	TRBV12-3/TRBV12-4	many	CASRAQGYQPQHF	TGTGCCAGCAGAGCTCAGGGTTATCAGCCCCAGCATTTT
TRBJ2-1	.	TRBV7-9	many	CASEGASSSSYNEQFF	TGTGCCAGCGAAGGGGCTTCTTCGAGCTCCTACAATGAGCAGTTCTTC
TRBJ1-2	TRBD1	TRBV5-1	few	CASSFGQGAVGGYTF	TGCGCCAGCAGCTTTGGGCAGGGGGCGGTCGGTGGCTACACCTTC
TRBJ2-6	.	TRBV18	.	CASSLKSGANVLTF	TGTGCCAGCTCACTAAAATCTGGGGCCAACGTCCTGACTTTC
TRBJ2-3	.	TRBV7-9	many	CASSLGTAATDTQYF	TGTGCCAGCAGCTTAGGGACAGCCGCCACAGATACGCAGTATTTT
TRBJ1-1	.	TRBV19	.	CATTLRGAGTEAFF	TGTGCCACCACGCTTCGAGGGGCGGGCACTGAAGCTTTCTTT
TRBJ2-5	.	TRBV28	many	CASSLLTSLKAQYF	TGTGCCAGCAGTCTCCTGACTAGTTTAAAGGCCCAGTACTTC
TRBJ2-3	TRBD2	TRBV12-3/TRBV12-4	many	CASSSTGGLATQYF	TGTGCCAGCAGTTCGACGGGAGGACTAGCAACGCAGTATTTT
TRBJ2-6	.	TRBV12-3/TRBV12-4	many	CASRLAGLSGANVLTF	TGTGCCAGCAGATTGGCAGGGCTCTCTGGGGCCAACGTCCTGACTTTC
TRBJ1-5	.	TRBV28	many	CASSTNRQVLNQPQHF	TGTGCCAGCAGCACTAACCGACAGGTACTCAATCAGCCCCAGCATTTT
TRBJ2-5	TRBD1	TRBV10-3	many	CAINRQGQETQYF	TGTGCCATCAATAGACAGGGGCAAGAGACCCAGTACTTC
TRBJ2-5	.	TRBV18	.	CASSPREGARETQYF	TGTGCCAGCTCCCCTCGAGAAGGGGCACGTGAGACCCAGTACTTC
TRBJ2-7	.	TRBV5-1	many	CASSKSVYEQYF	TGCGCCAGCAGTAAGAGCGTCTACGAGCAGTACTTC
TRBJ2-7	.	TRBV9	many	CASSVPPGTNEQYF	TGTGCCAGCAGCGTACCGCCCGGGACGAACGAGCAGTACTTC
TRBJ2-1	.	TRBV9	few	CASSVITADEQFF	TGTGCCAGCAGCGTCATAACAGCCGATGAGCAGTTCTTC
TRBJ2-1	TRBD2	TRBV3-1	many	CASSQVLAGGYNEQFF	TGTGCCAGCAGCCAAGTCCTAGCGGGAGGGTACAATGAGCAGTTCTTC
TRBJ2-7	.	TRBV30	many	CAWRISGTSGEQYF	TGTGCCTGGAGGATCTCGGGGACATCGGGAGAGCAGTACTTC
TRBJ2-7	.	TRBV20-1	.	CSARGSRSDLSYEQYF	TGCAGTGCTAGAGGTTCCAGATCTGATCTCTCCTACGAGCAGTACTTC
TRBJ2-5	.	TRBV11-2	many	CASSLPTAETQYF	TGTGCCAGCAGCTTGCCCACCGCCGAGACCCAGTACTTC
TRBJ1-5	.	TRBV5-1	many	CASSLGLVNQPQHF	TGCGCCAGCAGCTTGGGACTGGTGAATCAGCCCCAGCATTTT
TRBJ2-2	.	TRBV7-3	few	CASGPGGDTGELFF	TGTGCCAGCGGCCCGGGTGGGGACACCGGGGAGCTGTTTTTT
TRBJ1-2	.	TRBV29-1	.	CSVAGGGGYTF	TGCAGCGTTGCGGGGGGGGGTGGCTACACCTTC
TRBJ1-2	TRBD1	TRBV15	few	CATSRPNILGQGEEGYTF	TGTGCCACCAGCAGACCAAATATCCTGGGACAGGGGGAGGAAGGCTACACCTTC
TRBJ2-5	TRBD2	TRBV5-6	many	CASSLAPASGIRTQYF	TGTGCCAGCAGCTTGGCCCCCGCTAGCGGGATAAGGACCCAGTACTTC